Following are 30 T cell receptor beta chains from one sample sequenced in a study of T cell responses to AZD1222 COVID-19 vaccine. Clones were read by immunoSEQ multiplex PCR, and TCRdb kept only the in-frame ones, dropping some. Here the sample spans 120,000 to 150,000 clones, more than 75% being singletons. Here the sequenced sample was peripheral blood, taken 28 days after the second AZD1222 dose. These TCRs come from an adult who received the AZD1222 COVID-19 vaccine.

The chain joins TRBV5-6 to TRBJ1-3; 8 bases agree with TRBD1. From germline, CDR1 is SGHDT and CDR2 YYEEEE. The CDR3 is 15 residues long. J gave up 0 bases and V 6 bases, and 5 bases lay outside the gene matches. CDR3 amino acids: CASNPGGPSGNTIYF. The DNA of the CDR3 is TGTGCCAGCAACCCAGGGGGCCCCTCTGGAAACACCATATATTTT.

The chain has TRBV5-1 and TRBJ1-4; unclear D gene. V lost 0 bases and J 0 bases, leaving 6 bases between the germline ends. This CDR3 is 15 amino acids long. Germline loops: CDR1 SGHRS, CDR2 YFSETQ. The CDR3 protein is CASSLGSPTNEKLFF. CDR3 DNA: TGCGCCAGCAGCTTGGGAAGCCCAACTAATGAAAAACTGTTTTTT. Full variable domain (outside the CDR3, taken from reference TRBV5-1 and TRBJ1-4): KAGVTQTPRYLIKTRGQQVTLSCSPISGHRSVSWYQQTPGQGLQFLFEYFSETQRNKGNFPGRFSGRQFSNSRSEMNVSTLELGDSALYLCASSLGSPTNEKLFFGSGTQLSVL.

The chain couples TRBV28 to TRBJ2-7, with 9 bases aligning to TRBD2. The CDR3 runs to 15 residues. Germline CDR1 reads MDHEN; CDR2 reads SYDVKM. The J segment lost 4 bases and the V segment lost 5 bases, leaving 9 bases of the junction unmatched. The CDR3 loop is CASSPPGLAKYEQYF. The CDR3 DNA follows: TGTGCCAGCAGTCCCCCGGGACTAGCAAAGTACGAGCAGTACTTC.

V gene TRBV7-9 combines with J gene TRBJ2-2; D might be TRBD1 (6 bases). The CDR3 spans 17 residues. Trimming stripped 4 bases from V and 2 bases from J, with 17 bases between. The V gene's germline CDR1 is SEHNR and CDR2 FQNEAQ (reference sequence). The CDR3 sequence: CASSSHKGTLNTGELFF. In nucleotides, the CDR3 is TGTGCCAGCAGCTCCCATAAGGGGACACTTAACACCGGGGAGCTGTTTTTT. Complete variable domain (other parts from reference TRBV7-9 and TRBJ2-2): DTGVSQNPRHKITKRGQNVTFRCDPISEHNRLYWYRQTLGQGPEFLTYFQNEAQLEKSRLLSDRFSAERPKGSFSTLEIQRTEQGDSAMYLCASSSHKGTLNTGELFFGEGSRLTVL.

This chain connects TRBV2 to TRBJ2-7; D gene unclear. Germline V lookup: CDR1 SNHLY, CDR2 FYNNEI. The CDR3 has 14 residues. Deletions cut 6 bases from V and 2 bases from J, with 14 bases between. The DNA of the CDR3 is TGTGCCAGCAGGGCCCGGATGGATACCTACGAGCAGTACTTC. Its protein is CASRARMDTYEQYF.

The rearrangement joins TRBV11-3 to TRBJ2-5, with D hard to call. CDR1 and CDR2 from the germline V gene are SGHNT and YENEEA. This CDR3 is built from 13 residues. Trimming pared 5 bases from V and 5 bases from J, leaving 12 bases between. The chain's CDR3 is CASSPNQWETQYF. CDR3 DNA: TGTGCCAGCAGCCCCAATCAGTGGGAGACCCAGTACTTC.

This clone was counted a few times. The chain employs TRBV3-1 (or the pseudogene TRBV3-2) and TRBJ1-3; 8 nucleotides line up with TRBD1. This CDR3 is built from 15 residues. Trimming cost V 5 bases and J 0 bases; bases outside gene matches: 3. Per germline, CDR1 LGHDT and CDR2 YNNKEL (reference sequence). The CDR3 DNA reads TGTGCCAGCAGCTCACAGGGGGGCTCTGGAAACACCATATATTTT. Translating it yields CASSSQGGSGNTIYF.

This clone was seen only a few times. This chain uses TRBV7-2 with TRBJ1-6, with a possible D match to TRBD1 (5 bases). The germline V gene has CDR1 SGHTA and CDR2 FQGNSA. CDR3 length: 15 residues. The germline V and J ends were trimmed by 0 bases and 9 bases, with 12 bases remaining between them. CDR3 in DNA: TGTGCCAGCAGCTTAGCGGTGCAGGGTTTTTCACCCCTCCACTTT. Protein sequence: CASSLAVQGFSPLHF.

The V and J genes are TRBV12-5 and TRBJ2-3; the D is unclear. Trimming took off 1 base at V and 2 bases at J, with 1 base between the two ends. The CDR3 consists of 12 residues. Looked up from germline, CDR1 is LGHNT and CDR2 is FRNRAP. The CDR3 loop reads CASGLDTDTQYF. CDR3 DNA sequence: TGTGCTAGTGGTTTGGACACAGATACGCAGTATTTT.

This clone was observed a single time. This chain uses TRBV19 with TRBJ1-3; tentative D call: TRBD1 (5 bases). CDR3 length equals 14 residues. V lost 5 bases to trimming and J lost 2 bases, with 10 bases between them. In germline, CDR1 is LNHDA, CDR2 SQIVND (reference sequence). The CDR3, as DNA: TGTGCCAGTAGTTCCCGGGGCACTGGAAACACCATATATTTT. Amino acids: CASSSRGTGNTIYF. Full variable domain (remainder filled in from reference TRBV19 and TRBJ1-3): DGGITQSPKYLFRKEGQNVTLSCEQNLNHDAMYWYRQDPGQGLRLIYYSQIVNDFQKGDIAEGYSVSREKKESFPLTVTSAQKNPTAFYLCASSSRGTGNTIYFGEGSWLTVV.

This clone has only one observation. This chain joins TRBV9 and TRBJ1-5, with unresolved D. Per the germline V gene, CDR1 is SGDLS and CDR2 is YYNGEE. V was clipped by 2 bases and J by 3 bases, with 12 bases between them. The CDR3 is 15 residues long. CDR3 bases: TGTGCCAGCAGCGTGCAAGGGTTGGCCAATCAGCCCCAGCATTTT. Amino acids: CASSVQGLANQPQHF.

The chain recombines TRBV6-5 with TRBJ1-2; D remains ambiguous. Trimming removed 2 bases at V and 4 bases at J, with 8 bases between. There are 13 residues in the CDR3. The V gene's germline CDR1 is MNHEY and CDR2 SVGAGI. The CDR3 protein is CASSYERFYGYTF. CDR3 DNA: TGTGCCAGCAGTTACGAACGGTTCTATGGCTACACCTTC.

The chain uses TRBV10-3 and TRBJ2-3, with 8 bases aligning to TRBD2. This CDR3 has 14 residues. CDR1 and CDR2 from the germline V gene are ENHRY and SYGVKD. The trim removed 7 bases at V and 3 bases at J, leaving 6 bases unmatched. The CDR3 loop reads CAITGGPGTDTQYF. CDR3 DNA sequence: TGTGCCATCACGGGGGGGCCGGGGACAGATACGCAGTATTTT.

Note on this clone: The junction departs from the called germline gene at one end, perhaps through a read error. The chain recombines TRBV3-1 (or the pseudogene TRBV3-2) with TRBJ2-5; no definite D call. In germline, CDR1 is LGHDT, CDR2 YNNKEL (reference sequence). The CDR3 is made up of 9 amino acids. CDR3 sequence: CASSQGLNF. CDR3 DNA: TGTGCCAGCAGCCAAGGGTTGAACTTC.

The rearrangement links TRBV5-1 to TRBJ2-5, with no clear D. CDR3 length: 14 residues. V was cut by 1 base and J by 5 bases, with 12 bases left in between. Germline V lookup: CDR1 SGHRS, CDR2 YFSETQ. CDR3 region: CASSLIPSRETQYF. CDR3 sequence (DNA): TGCGCCAGCAGCTTGATTCCCTCTAGGGAGACCCAGTACTTC.

In DNA form, the CDR3 reads TGTGCCAGCAGCGAGGGTCTAGCGGGGGAGAAATCCAGCACAGATACGCAGTATTTT. Translated: CASSEGLAGEKSSTDTQYF. The chain employs TRBV9 and TRBJ2-3; TRBD2 matches at 10 bases. The CDR3 has 19 residues. Trimming removed 3 bases from V and 0 bases from J; junction bases left unmatched: 13. Per germline, CDR1 SGDLS and CDR2 YYNGEE.

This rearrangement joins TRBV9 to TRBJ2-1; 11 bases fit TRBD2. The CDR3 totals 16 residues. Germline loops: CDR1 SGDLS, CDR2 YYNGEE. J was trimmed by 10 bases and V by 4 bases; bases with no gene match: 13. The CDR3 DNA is TGTGCCAGCAGCACGACTAGCGGGGCAACTAATTTCGAGCAGTTCTTC. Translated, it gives CASSTTSGATNFEQFF.

This CDR3 reads CAWSTPPRRGETQYF. In DNA form, the CDR3 reads TGTGCCTGGAGTACCCCACCGAGGAGAGGGGAGACCCAGTACTTC. V gene TRBV30 combines with J gene TRBJ2-5; possibly TRBD2 for D (5 bases). The V end was cut by 2 bases, the J end by 5 bases, with 18 bases between. CDR1 and CDR2 from the germline V gene are GTSNPN and SVGIG (reference sequence). The CDR3 extends over 15 amino acids.

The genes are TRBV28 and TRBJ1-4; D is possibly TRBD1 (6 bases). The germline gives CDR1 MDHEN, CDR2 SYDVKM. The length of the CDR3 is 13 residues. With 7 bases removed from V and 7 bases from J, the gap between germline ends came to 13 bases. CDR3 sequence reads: CASKEGGGEKLFF. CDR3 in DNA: TGTGCCAGCAAGGAGGGGGGCGGTGAAAAACTGTTTTTT.

The CDR3 coding sequence is TGTGCCAGCAGCCCCGGTGGACATTCGAACACCGGGGAGCTGTTTTTT. Protein sequence: CASSPGGHSNTGELFF. The chain recombines TRBV7-3 with TRBJ2-2; weak D call: TRBD1 (5 bases). This CDR3 comprises 16 residues. Trimming stripped 5 bases from V and 0 bases from J, with 13 bases between. CDR1 and CDR2 (germline): SGHTA, FQGTGA. The whole variable domain, remainder taken from reference TRBV7-3 and TRBJ2-2, is GAGVSQTPSNKVTEKGKYVELRCDPISGHTALYWYRQSLGQGPEFLIYFQGTGAADDSGLPNDRFFAVRPEGSVSTLKIQRTERGDSAVYLCASSPGGHSNTGELFFGEGSRLTVL.

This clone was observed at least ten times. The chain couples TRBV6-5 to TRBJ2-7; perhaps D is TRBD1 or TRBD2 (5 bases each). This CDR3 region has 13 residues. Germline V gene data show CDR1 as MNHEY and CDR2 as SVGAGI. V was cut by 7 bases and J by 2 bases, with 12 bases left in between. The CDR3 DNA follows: TGTGCCAGCAAACGGGACCCGACCTACGAGCAGTACTTC. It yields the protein CASKRDPTYEQYF.

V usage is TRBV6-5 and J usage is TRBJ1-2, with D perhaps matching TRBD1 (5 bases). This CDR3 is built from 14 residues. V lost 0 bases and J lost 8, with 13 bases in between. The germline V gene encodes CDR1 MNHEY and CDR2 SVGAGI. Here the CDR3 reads CASSYSKGMGGYTF. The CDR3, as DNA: TGTGCCAGCAGTTACTCGAAGGGGATGGGCGGCTACACCTTC.

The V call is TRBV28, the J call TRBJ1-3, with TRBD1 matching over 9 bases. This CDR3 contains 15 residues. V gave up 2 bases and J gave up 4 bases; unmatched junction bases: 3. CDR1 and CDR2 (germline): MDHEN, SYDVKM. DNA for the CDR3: TGTGCCAGCAGTTTAGGACAGGGGTCCGGAAACACCATATATTTT. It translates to CASSLGQGSGNTIYF.

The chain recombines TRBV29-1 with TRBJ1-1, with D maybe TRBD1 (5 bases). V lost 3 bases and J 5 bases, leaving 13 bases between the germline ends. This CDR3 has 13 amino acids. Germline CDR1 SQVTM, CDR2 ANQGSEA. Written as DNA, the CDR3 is TGCAGCGTTGAGGGGCCCCTGGGAACTGAAGCTTTCTTT. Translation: CSVEGPLGTEAFF. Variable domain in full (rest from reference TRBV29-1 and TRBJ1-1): SAVISQKPSRDICQRGTSLTIQCQVDSQVTMMFWYRQQPGQSLTLIATANQGSEATYESGFVIDKFPISRPNLTFSTLTVSNMSPEDSSIYLCSVEGPLGTEAFFGQGTRLTVV.

CDR3 sequence (DNA): TGTGCCAGCGGGGCGGTGACGGCAACTAATGAAAAACTGTTTTTT. Translation: CASGAVTATNEKLFF. The V and J genes are TRBV19 and TRBJ1-4; D possibly corresponds to TRBD1 (5 bases). CDR3 length equals 15 residues. Trimming removed 9 bases from V and 0 bases from J, with 14 bases in between. The germline gives CDR1 LNHDA, CDR2 SQIVND (reference sequence).

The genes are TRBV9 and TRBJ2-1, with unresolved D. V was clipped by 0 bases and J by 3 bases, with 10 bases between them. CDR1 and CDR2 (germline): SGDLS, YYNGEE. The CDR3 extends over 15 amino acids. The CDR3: CASSVDGVGYNEQFF. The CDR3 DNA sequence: TGTGCCAGCAGCGTAGATGGGGTGGGCTACAATGAGCAGTTCTTC.

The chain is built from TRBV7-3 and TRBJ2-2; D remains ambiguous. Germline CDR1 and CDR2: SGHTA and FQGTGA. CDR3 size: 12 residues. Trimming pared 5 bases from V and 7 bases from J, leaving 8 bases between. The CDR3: CASSTQGGELFF. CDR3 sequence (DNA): TGTGCCAGCAGCACACAAGGCGGGGAGCTGTTTTTT.

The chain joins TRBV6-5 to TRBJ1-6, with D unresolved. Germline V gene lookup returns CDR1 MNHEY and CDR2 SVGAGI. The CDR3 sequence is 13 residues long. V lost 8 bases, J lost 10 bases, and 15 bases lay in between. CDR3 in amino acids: CASGMEDRSPLHF. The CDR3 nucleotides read TGTGCCAGCGGCATGGAGGACCGGTCACCCCTCCACTTT.

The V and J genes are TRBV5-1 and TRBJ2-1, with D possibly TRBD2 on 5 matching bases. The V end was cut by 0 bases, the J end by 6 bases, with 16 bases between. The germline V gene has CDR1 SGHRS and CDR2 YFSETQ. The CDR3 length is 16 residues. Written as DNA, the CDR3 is TGCGCCAGCAGCTTGGAGGCTAGCCGGGGAGCCAATGAGCAGTTCTTC. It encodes CASSLEASRGANEQFF.

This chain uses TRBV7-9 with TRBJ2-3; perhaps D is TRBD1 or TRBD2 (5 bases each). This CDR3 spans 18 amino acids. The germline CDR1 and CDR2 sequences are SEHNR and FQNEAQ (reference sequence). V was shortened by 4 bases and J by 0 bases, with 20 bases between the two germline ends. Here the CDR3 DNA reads TGTGCCAGCAGCTCGGGATTCTCGGGGCCTTCTAGCACAGATACGCAGTATTTT. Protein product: CASSSGFSGPSSTDTQYF.